The source of this T cell receptor (beta chain) is a study of blood T cell repertoires in COVID-19. Study context: The origin of the acute and convalescent COVID-19 samples was the United States, Italy and Spain. In each case, the material was cDNA or gDNA derived from T cells, B-cell-depleted T cells, or PBMCs.

In the study's own analysis: Estimates of nucleated cell counts were drawn from the amplification of reference gene primers. Sequencing used immunoSEQ multiplex PCR; TCRdb keeps in-frame clones, though not all of them. V and J calls and clone size are as listed in that table; D and trimming were resolved from the DNA. Here the sample spans about 150,000 clones, about 83% being singletons. This CDR3 is built from 11 residues. Trimming removed 5 bases at V and 4 bases at J, with 5 bases between. Germline CDR1 is MNHEY and CDR2 is SVGEGT. Enrolled during active infection, Seattle patients were then followed longitudinally.

The sample consisted of peripheral blood. V usage is TRBV6-2 or TRBV6-3 and J usage is TRBJ1-2, with unresolved D. The origin of this receptor is a man aged 30 to 39 with COVID-19, enrolled during active disease. The DNA of the CDR3 is TGTGCCAGCAGTGATAGCTATGGCTACACCTTC. This codes for CASSDSYGYTF.